This T cell receptor (beta chain) was documented in a study of long-term antiretroviral therapy in people with HIV. Study details: The 2015 immediate-ART recommendation was preceded by the earliest samples by about a decade.

The CDR3 has 16 residues. V was clipped by 0 bases and J by 4 bases; unmatched bases: 6. Germline lookup yields CDR1 MGHRA and CDR2 YSYEKL. A single count supports this clone. Its antigen is not identified. Roughly 0.85-10 million cryopreserved PBMC were held in samples before DNA extraction. Study results and caveats: Blood dating 2004 to 2017 may reflect older ART regimens. HIV repertoires spanned tighter CDR3 length ranges than controls did.

A v3.0 immunoSEQ assay was performed at survey level. Here immunoSEQ multiplex PCR was the method, and the copy in TCRdb shows in-frame clones only, minus some. Found here are some 19,000 clones, 65% to 85% of them singletons; the top ten hold about 8.6%. The sample in question was unsorted PBMCs, obtained 0.9 years after starting antiretroviral therapy. This sequence joins TRBV4-1 and TRBJ1-2, with 9 bases identical to TRBD1. This clonotype was sampled from a man aged 18-30 years with HIV. Here the CDR3 DNA reads TGCGCCAGCAGCCAAGATATGCGGACAGGGGTCTATGGCTACACCTTC. Amino acids: CASSQDMRTGVYGYTF.